The 8 T cell receptor beta chains below all came from one sample that was sequenced in a study of cytomegalovirus exposure and HLA in healthy donors. PCR used 60 Vbeta primers and 13 Jbeta primers. Assay: immunoSEQ multiplex PCR; the TCRdb copy retains only in-frame clones and omits some. The table includes 100,000 to 150,000 clones, 70% to 90% detected once. The sample taken for sequencing was PBMCs. These TCRs come from a boy aged 10-17 years in good health and CMV-seronegative.

The chain joins TRBV27 to TRBJ1-2, with 8 nucleotides matching TRBD1. This CDR3 has 13 residues. V trimming: 2 bases; J trimming: 8 bases; junction bases outside the gene matches: 4. Germline V gives CDR1 MNHEY, CDR2 SMNVEV (reference sequence). CDR3 in DNA: TGTGCCAGCAGTTTAAGCCGGGACAGGGGCTACACCTTC. This gives the protein CASSLSRDRGYTF.

As regards this clone: At one end, the junction sequence differs from germline, possibly due to a read error. The chain has TRBV6-4 and TRBJ1-2, with a weak D call TRBD1 (5 bases). The germline CDR1 and CDR2 sequences are MRHNA and SNTAGT. CDR3 length: 13 amino acids. In DNA form, the CDR3 reads TGTGCCAGCAGAAGGGGAGGGACGGACGGCTACCCCTTC. Translated: CASRRGGTDGYPF.

This chain connects TRBV19 to TRBJ2-7; TRBD1 agrees at 7 bases. Germline V gene lookup returns CDR1 LNHDA and CDR2 SQIVND (reference sequence). Trimming cost V 3 bases and J 0 bases; bases outside gene matches: 5. This CDR3 is 15 amino acids long. The CDR3 DNA sequence: TGTGCCAGTAGTATCTCGGGACAGAGCTCCTACGAGCAGTACTTC. Protein: CASSISGQSSYEQYF.

This clone was picked up a small number of times. The genes are TRBV6-6 and TRBJ1-5; 7 bases match TRBD1. The CDR3 loop spans 15 amino acids. Germline values: CDR1 MNHNY, CDR2 SVGAGI (reference sequence). V gave up 7 bases and J gave up 3 bases; unmatched junction bases: 9. The CDR3 spells CASTDTGAPNQPQHF. The CDR3 coding sequence is TGTGCCAGCACAGACACAGGGGCCCCCAATCAGCCCCAGCATTTT.

Comments on this clone: A junction boundary mismatches the germline segment, possibly from a read error. This chain connects TRBV7-9 to TRBJ1-5, with D perhaps TRBD1 (6 bases). The CDR3 loop spans 18 amino acids. Germline lookup yields CDR1 SEHNR and CDR2 FQNEAQ (reference sequence). CDR3 residues: CSSSLARGGIGGNQPQHF. CDR3 nucleotide sequence: TGTTCCAGCAGCTTAGCGAGGGGGGGGATAGGGGGTAATCAGCCCCAGCATTTT.

This sequence joins TRBV5-4 and TRBJ2-1, with D perhaps matching TRBD2 (5 bases). This CDR3 has 13 amino acids. The V gene lost 4 bases and the J gene lost 5 bases, with 10 bases spanning the gap. CDR1 and CDR2 (germline): SGHNT, YYREEE (reference sequence). The CDR3 coding sequence is TGTGCCAGCAGCACGACGGGAAACAATGAGCAGTTCTTC. Amino acid sequence: CASSTTGNNEQFF.

This clone was picked up one time. The chain employs TRBV5-1 and TRBJ2-5, with TRBD2 matching 9 bases. Germline V gives CDR1 SGHRS, CDR2 YFSETQ. The CDR3 extends over 16 amino acids. J gave up 2 bases and V 4 bases, and 9 bases lay outside the gene matches. The CDR3: CASSLSLSGGQETQYF. CDR3 coding DNA: TGCGCCAGCAGCCTCAGCCTTAGCGGGGGACAAGAGACCCAGTACTTC.

V and J are TRBV10-3 and TRBJ2-2; weak D call: TRBD2 (5 bases). This CDR3 contains 15 residues. V was pared by 3 bases and J by 4 bases, with 12 bases between. Germline loops: CDR1 ENHRY, CDR2 SYGVKD. The CDR3 bases are TGTGCCATCAGTGATGGGGAGCGTGCCACCGGGGAGCTGTTTTTT. This encodes CAISDGERATGELFF.